This entry lists 31 T cell receptor beta chains sequenced from one sample in a study of glioma-infiltrating T cells after dendritic cell vaccination. Stated time point: after dendritic cell vaccination, including at tumor progression/relapse. The data were produced by immunoSEQ multiplex PCR, yet TCRdb's version contains in-frame clones alone and is incomplete. Among some 90,000 clones, about 81% were seen once, and the ten largest hold 2.1%. The sequencing here drew on blood, taken after dendritic cell vaccination. The receptor source for this set is a human donor with glioblastoma.

V usage is TRBV5-6 and J usage is TRBJ2-1, with D tentatively TRBD1 (6 bases). CDR3 length equals 16 residues. CDR1 is SGHDT, CDR2 YYEEEE, per germline. Trimming pared 0 bases from V and 0 bases from J, leaving 10 bases between. CDR3 coding DNA: TGTGCCAGCAGCTTGGTAGGACAGAGCTCCTACAATGAGCAGTTCTTC. Translating gives CASSLVGQSSYNEQFF.

This chain's CDR3 is CASRTQEYVNTEAFF. CDR3 bases: TGTGCCAGCAGGACACAGGAGTACGTGAACACTGAAGCTTTCTTT. The rearrangement joins TRBV6-5 to TRBJ1-1, with a possible D match to TRBD1 (5 bases). CDR3 size: 15 residues. The V end was cut by 6 bases, the J end by 0 bases, with 14 bases between. Germline CDR1 MNHEY, CDR2 SVGAGI.

The chain joins TRBV5-1 to TRBJ1-3; D is unclear. The CDR3 is 16 residues long. V was trimmed by 2 bases and J by 0 bases, leaving 12 bases between them. Germline V gene lookup returns CDR1 SGHRS and CDR2 YFSETQ. In DNA, the CDR3 is TGCGCCAGCAGCTTACGGGGTTCCCTCTCTGGAAACACCATATATTTT. Its protein product is CASSLRGSLSGNTIYF.

The gene calls are TRBV15 and TRBJ2-7; tentative D call: TRBD1 (5 bases). Germline CDR1 LNHNV, CDR2 YYDKDF (reference sequence). Trimming shortened V by 8 bases and J by 4 bases, and 24 bases separated the two germline ends. The CDR3 runs 16 residues. CDR3 nucleotide sequence: TGTGCCACCCTAACTAAAAGGGGTCCCAGGCTTTACGAGCAGTACTTC. This gives the protein CATLTKRGPRLYEQYF.

The chain is built from TRBV25-1 and TRBJ2-7; possible D gene TRBD1, 6 bases. Germline values: CDR1 MGHDK, CDR2 SYGVNS. This CDR3 contains 13 residues. V was pared by 4 bases and J by 3 bases, with 10 bases between. CDR3 residues: CASSATGNYEQYV. The CDR3 DNA sequence: TGTGCCAGCAGTGCCACAGGGAACTACGAGCAGTACGTC.

The chain combines TRBV27 with TRBJ2-1; the match to TRBD2 covers 11 bases. This CDR3 comprises 18 residues. J was trimmed by 12 bases and V by 0 bases; bases with no gene match: 16. CDR1 is MNHEY and CDR2 is SMNVEV in the germline V gene (reference sequence). The CDR3 region is CASSLSIPSGRPPFPQFF. The CDR3 nucleotides read TGTGCCAGCAGTTTATCGATACCTAGCGGGAGGCCACCTTTTCCGCAGTTCTTC.

V is TRBV5-1 and J is TRBJ2-5, with TRBD1 as a possible D gene (5 bases). The CDR3 is 15 residues long. Germline CDR1 reads SGHRS; CDR2 reads YFSETQ. V shed 0 bases and J shed 0 bases, with 9 bases lying between them. CDR3 loop: CASSLGQLYQETQYF. The CDR3, as DNA: TGCGCCAGCAGCTTGGGACAGCTGTACCAAGAGACCCAGTACTTC.

The rearrangement joins TRBV30 to TRBJ1-3; D unresolved. CDR3 size: 13 residues. Germline-derived CDR1 and CDR2 are GTSNPN and SVGIG (reference sequence). The germline V and J ends were trimmed by 2 bases and 2 bases, with 7 bases remaining between them. The CDR3 DNA follows: TGTGCCTGGAGTTGGGGAGCTGGAAACACCATATATTTT. Amino acids: CAWSWGAGNTIYF.

The chain couples TRBV5-6 to TRBJ2-1, with 11 nucleotides matching TRBD1. This CDR3 spans 13 amino acids. Germline CDR1 SGHDT, CDR2 YYEEEE. J was trimmed by 9 bases and V by 4 bases; bases with no gene match: 3. The CDR3 sequence is CASSRDRGTEQFF. CDR3 coding DNA: TGTGCCAGCAGCAGGGACAGGGGGACTGAGCAGTTCTTC.

The V gene is TRBV19, the J gene TRBJ1-2, with 10 bases identical to TRBD1. With V trimmed by 3 bases and J by 8 bases, 12 bases remained unmatched. This CDR3 has 16 residues. Germline CDR1 and CDR2: LNHDA and SQIVND (reference sequence). CDR3 in amino acids: CASSMLMGQGHRGYTF. CDR3 DNA: TGTGCCAGTAGTATGTTGATGGGACAGGGGCATCGAGGCTACACCTTC.

CDR3 in DNA: TGTGCCAGCAGCTTAATCATCCGGGGTGAGACCCAGTACTTC. Encoded protein: CASSLIIRGETQYF. This rearrangement joins TRBV7-6 to TRBJ2-5; the D gene is possibly TRBD2 (5 bases). The CDR3 is made up of 14 amino acids. The germline V and J ends were trimmed by 2 bases and 5 bases, with 12 bases remaining between them. CDR1 and CDR2 from the germline V gene are SGHVS and FNYEAQ. Using reference TRBV7-6 and TRBJ2-5 for the parts outside the CDR3, the full variable domain is GAGVSQSPRYKVTKRGQDVALRCDPISGHVSLYWYRQALGQGPEFLTYFNYEAQQDKSGLPNDRFSAERPEGSISTLTIQRTEQRDSAMYRCASSLIIRGETQYFGPGTRLLVL.

This rearrangement joins TRBV6-1 to TRBJ2-3; 8 nucleotides agree with TRBD1. The CDR3 contains 15 residues. Germline V gene data show CDR1 as MNHNS and CDR2 as SASEGT. Trimming took 4 bases from V and 3 from J; bases not matched to a gene: 6. The CDR3, as DNA: TGTGCCAGCAGTGCAGGGACAGGTGGAACAGATACGCAGTATTTT. It codes for CASSAGTGGTDTQYF.

The chain couples TRBV19 to TRBJ2-1, with TRBD2 as a possible D gene (6 bases). The CDR3 totals 13 residues. Trimming took off 8 bases at V and 3 bases at J, with 11 bases between the two ends. Germline V lookup: CDR1 LNHDA, CDR2 SQIVND (reference sequence). The CDR3 DNA reads TGTGCCAGTGGGGGGTTTCTCTACAATGAGCAGTTCTTC. It translates to CASGGFLYNEQFF.

The J gene is TRBJ1-6, the V gene TRBV5-1; TRBD1 matches at 8 bases. This CDR3 has 14 residues. V lost 3 bases to trimming and J lost 9 bases; unmatched junction nucleotides: 5. Germline values: CDR1 SGHRS, CDR2 YFSETQ. The CDR3 DNA reads as TGCGCCAGCAGCTCTCGGACAGGGAGTTCACCCCTCCACTTT. Translating it yields CASSSRTGSSPLHF.

For the CDR3, the DNA is TGTGCCAGCAGTGAAGCGCTTCGTGGGACTAGCGGGGGGGCCAACACCGGGGAGCTGTTTTTT. It yields the protein CASSEALRGTSGGANTGELFF. The chain carries TRBV2 and TRBJ2-2; the match to TRBD2 covers 16 bases. This CDR3 has 21 amino acids. V dropped 0 bases and J dropped 2; count of bases not matched to a gene: 9. Looked up from germline, CDR1 is SNHLY and CDR2 is FYNNEI.

V is TRBV6-1 and J is TRBJ2-7; perhaps TRBD1 as D (5 bases). V shed 7 bases and J shed 2 bases, with 12 bases lying between them. CDR3 length equals 13 residues. In germline, CDR1 is MNHNS, CDR2 SASEGT. The CDR3: CASTLDITYEQYF. In nucleotides, the CDR3 is TGTGCCAGCACCCTGGACATTACCTACGAGCAGTACTTC.

The CDR3 bases are TGTGCCAGCAGCCGGGACAGTGGATCCTACGAGCAGTACTTC. Its protein is CASSRDSGSYEQYF. The chain combines TRBV7-2 with TRBJ2-7, with 7 bases identical to TRBD1. Germline V gene lookup returns CDR1 SGHTA and CDR2 FQGNSA. CDR3 length equals 14 residues. Trimming took 5 bases from V and 1 from J; bases not matched to a gene: 5.

This clone came up once. The chain couples TRBV7-9 to TRBJ2-3, with 11 bases fitting TRBD2. Germline V gives CDR1 SEHNR, CDR2 FQNEAQ (reference sequence). Unmatched junction bases numbered 8, after V lost 4 bases and J lost 5 bases. The CDR3 length is 16 residues. The DNA for the CDR3 is TGTGCCAGCAGCTCGGGAGGGACTAGCGGACTAGATACGCAGTATTTT. Translating gives CASSSGGTSGLDTQYF.

This chain links TRBV5-1 with TRBJ2-3, with 8 bases identical to TRBD1. Germline V lookup: CDR1 SGHRS, CDR2 YFSETQ. With 3 bases clipped from V and 4 bases from J, the junction kept 4 bases outside the gene matches. The length of the CDR3 is 14 residues. The DNA for the CDR3 is TGCGCCAGCAGCTACGGACAGGGCGCAGATACGCAGTATTTT. Translated: CASSYGQGADTQYF.

V and J are TRBV19 and TRBJ2-2; 9 bases map to TRBD2. The CDR3 length is 18 residues. Germline-derived CDR1 and CDR2 are LNHDA and SQIVND (reference sequence). The V and J ends lost 3 bases and 4 bases, in that order; junction bases with no gene match: 12. The chain's CDR3 is CASSIASGRWGSTGELFF. CDR3 bases: TGTGCCAGTAGTATCGCCAGCGGGAGGTGGGGGAGCACCGGGGAGCTGTTTTTT.

This chain links TRBV5-1 with TRBJ1-4; no reliable D call. Trimming cost V 4 bases and J 3 bases, with 7 bases left between them. The CDR3 has 13 residues. In germline, CDR1 is SGHRS, CDR2 YFSETQ. As DNA, the CDR3 is TGCGCCAGCAGCCCAGATGCTAATGAAAAACTGTTTTTT. It codes for CASSPDANEKLFF.

The chain recombines TRBV27 with TRBJ2-7; 7 nucleotides line up with TRBD2. This CDR3 contains 13 residues. V lost 11 bases and J lost 3; bases outside the gene matches: 10. Germline CDR1 reads MNHEY; CDR2 reads SMNVEV (reference sequence). CDR3 DNA sequence: TGTGCCGTGGGGGGGGACGGACTCTACGAGCAGTACTTC. Translated: CAVGGDGLYEQYF.

The rearrangement joins TRBV5-1 to TRBJ1-1; 7 bases are shared with TRBD1. This CDR3 is 16 amino acids long. Germline V CDR1 and CDR2: SGHRS, YFSETQ. Germline trimming cut 5 bases from V and 5 bases from J; bases unmatched to any gene: 15. This chain's CDR3 is CASRLTGPPGGTEAFF. The CDR3 bases are TGCGCCAGCAGATTGACAGGGCCACCGGGAGGGACTGAAGCTTTCTTT. The full variable domain, completed using reference TRBV5-1 and TRBJ1-1, is KAGVTQTPRYLIKTRGQQVTLSCSPISGHRSVSWYQQTPGQGLQFLFEYFSETQRNKGNFPGRFSGRQFSNSRSEMNVSTLELGDSALYLCASRLTGPPGGTEAFFGQGTRLTVV.

V usage is TRBV27 and J usage is TRBJ1-5; 8 bases are shared with TRBD1. J was trimmed by 7 bases and V by 5 bases; bases with no gene match: 7. This CDR3 spans 14 amino acids. The germline CDR1 and CDR2 sequences are MNHEY and SMNVEV (reference sequence). The CDR3 spells CASSRYRGEQPQHF. CDR3 DNA: TGTGCCAGCAGTCGGTACAGGGGGGAGCAGCCCCAGCATTTT.

The chain is built from TRBV19 and TRBJ2-3; TRBD1 might be the D (5 bases). The CDR3 extends over 13 amino acids. Deletions cut 0 bases from V and 10 bases from J, with 11 bases between. Germline CDR1 is LNHDA and CDR2 is SQIVND (reference sequence). The DNA for the CDR3 is TGTGCCAGTAGTATAGATCTACAGGATCCGCAGTATTTT. Protein product: CASSIDLQDPQYF.

The chain has TRBV6-5 and TRBJ2-3, with a weak D call TRBD1 (7 bases). This CDR3 is built from 13 residues. The germline gives CDR1 MNHEY, CDR2 SVGAGI. V was pared by 5 bases and J by 8 bases, with 14 bases between. The CDR3 bases are TGTGCCAGCAGTCCATCAGGGGGAGGTACGCAGTATTTT. It yields the protein CASSPSGGGTQYF.

This clone was seen more than once but under ten times. V and J are TRBV5-6 and TRBJ2-5; weak D call: TRBD2 (5 bases). CDR1 and CDR2 from the germline V gene are SGHDT and YYEEEE. V was shortened by 0 bases and J by 5 bases, with 14 bases between the two germline ends. The CDR3 sequence is 15 residues long. The CDR3 loop reads CASSLGGYLRETQYF. In nucleotides, the CDR3 is TGTGCCAGCAGCTTGGGAGGGTACCTCAGGGAGACCCAGTACTTC.

This sequence joins TRBV7-2 and TRBJ2-1; weak D call: TRBD2 (7 bases). Germline V gene data show CDR1 as SGHTA and CDR2 as FQGNSA. V shed 5 bases and J shed 7 bases, with 18 bases lying between them. This CDR3 has 15 amino acids. DNA of the CDR3: TGTGCCAGCAGCCCCGAAGGGGGGGGCCATAATGAGCAGTTCTTC. Its translation: CASSPEGGGHNEQFF.

The V call is TRBV5-1, the J call TRBJ1-1; D might be TRBD1 (6 bases). The CDR3 totals 15 residues. Per germline, CDR1 SGHRS and CDR2 YFSETQ. V lost 0 bases and J 1 base, leaving 10 bases between the germline ends. This CDR3 is CASSLGRGQNTEAFF. The CDR3 DNA reads as TGCGCCAGCAGCTTGGGCAGGGGACAGAACACTGAAGCTTTCTTT.

The J gene is TRBJ1-1, the V gene TRBV11-2; D gene unclear. This CDR3 has 15 residues. The V end lost 1 base, the J end lost 0 bases, and 9 bases lay between the germline ends. Germline V gene data show CDR1 as SGHAT and CDR2 as FQNNGV. This CDR3 is CASSLVSGMNTEAFF. The CDR3 region has the DNA TGTGCCAGCAGCTTAGTATCCGGGATGAACACTGAAGCTTTCTTT. The complete variable domain, with remaining parts taken from reference TRBV11-2 and TRBJ1-1, reads EAGVAQSPRYKIIEKRQSVAFWCNPISGHATLYWYQQILGQGPKLLIQFQNNGVVDDSQLPKDRFSAERLKGVDSTLKIQPAKLEDSAVYLCASSLVSGMNTEAFFGQGTRLTVV.

This clone turned up a few times. V gene TRBV2 combines with J gene TRBJ2-3; tentative D call: TRBD1 (6 bases). The length of the CDR3 is 12 residues. V was shortened by 6 bases and J by 8 bases, with 12 bases between the two germline ends. CDR1 and CDR2 from the germline V gene are SNHLY and FYNNEI. The CDR3 DNA reads as TGTGCCAGCAGGCCGACAGGAGGTACGCAGTATTTT. Translation: CASRPTGGTQYF. The full variable domain, its missing parts supplied by reference TRBV2 and TRBJ2-3, is EPEVTQTPSHQVTQMGQEVILRCVPISNHLYFYWYRQILGQKVEFLVSFYNNEISEKSEIFDDQFSVERPDGSNFTLKIRSTKLEDSAMYFCASRPTGGTQYFGPGTRLTVL.